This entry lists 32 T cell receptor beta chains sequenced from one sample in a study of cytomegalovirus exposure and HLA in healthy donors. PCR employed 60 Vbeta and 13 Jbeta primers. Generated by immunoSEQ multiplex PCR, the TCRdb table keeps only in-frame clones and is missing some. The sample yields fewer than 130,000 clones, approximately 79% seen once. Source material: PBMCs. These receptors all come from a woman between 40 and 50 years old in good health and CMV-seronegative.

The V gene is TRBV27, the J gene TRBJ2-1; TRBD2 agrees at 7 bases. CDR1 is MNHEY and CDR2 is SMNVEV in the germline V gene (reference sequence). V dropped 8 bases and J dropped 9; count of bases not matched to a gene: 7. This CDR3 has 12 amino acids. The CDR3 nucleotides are TGTGCCAGCCGGGGAGGGATGGGTGAGCAGTTCTTC. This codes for CASRGGMGEQFF.

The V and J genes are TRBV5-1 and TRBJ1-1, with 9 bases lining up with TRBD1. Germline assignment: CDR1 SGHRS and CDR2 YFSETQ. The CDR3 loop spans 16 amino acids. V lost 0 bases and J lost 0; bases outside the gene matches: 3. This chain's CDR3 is CASSLGGTGMNTEAFF. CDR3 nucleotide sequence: TGCGCCAGCAGCTTGGGTGGGACAGGGATGAACACTGAAGCTTTCTTT.

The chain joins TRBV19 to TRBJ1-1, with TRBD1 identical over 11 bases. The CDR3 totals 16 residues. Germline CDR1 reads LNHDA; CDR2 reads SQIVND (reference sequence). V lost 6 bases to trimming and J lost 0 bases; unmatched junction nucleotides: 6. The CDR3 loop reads CASRSRDRGVNTEAFF. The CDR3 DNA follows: TGTGCCAGTAGATCCCGGGACAGGGGGGTGAACACTGAAGCTTTCTTT.

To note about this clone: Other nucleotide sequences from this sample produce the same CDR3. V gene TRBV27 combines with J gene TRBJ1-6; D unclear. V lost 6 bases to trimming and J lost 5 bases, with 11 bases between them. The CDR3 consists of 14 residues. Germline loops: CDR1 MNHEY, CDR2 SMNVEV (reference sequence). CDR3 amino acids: CASRSGPNNSPLHF. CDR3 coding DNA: TGTGCCAGCAGGTCAGGTCCGAATAATTCACCCCTCCACTTT.

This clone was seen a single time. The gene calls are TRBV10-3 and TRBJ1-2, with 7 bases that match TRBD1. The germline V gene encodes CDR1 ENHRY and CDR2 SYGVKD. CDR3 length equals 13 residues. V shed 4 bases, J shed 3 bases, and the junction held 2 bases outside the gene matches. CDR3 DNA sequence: TGTGCCATCAGTGGAACAGGGGACTATGGCTACACCTTC. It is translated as CAISGTGDYGYTF.

CDR3 DNA sequence: TGTGCCAGCAGTGAACAAACGAACACCGGGGAGCTGTTTTTT. Translating it yields CASSEQTNTGELFF. The V and J genes are TRBV6-1 and TRBJ2-2, with D unresolved. The CDR3 totals 14 residues. Germline CDR1 and CDR2: MNHNS and SASEGT. V was shortened by 2 bases and J by 0 bases, with 4 bases between the two germline ends.

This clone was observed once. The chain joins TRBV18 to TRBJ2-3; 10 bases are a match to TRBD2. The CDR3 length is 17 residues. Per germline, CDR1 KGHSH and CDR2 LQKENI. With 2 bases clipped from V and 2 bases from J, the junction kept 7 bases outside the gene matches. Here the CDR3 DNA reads TGTGCCAGCTCACCAGACCTAGCGGGGGCTACCACAGATACGCAGTATTTT. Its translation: CASSPDLAGATTDTQYF.

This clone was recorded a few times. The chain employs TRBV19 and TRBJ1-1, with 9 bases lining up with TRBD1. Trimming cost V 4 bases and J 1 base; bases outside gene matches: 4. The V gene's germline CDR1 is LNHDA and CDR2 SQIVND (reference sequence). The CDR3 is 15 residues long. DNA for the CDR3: TGTGCCAGTAGTAAACAGGGGGCCGGGAACACTGAAGCTTTCTTT. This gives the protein CASSKQGAGNTEAFF.

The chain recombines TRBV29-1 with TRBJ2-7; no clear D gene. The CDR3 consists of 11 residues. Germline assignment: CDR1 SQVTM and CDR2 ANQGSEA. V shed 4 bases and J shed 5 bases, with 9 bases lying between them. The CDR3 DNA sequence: TGCAGCGTTGGAGTTGAGGACGAGCAGTACTTC. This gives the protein CSVGVEDEQYF.

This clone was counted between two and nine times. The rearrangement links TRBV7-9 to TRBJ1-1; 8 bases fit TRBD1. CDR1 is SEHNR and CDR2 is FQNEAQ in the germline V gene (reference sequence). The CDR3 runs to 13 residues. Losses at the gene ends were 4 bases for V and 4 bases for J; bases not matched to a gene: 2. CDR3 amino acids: CASSSRGPTEAFF. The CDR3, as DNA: TGTGCCAGCAGCTCCAGGGGGCCCACTGAAGCTTTCTTT.

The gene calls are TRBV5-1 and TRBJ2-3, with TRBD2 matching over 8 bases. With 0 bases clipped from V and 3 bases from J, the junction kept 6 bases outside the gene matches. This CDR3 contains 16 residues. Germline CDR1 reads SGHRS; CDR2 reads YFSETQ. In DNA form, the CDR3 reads TGCGCCAGCAGCTTGGGACTAGCGTCGGCTACAGATACGCAGTATTTT. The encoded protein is CASSLGLASATDTQYF. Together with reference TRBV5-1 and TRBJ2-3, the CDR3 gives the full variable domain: KAGVTQTPRYLIKTRGQQVTLSCSPISGHRSVSWYQQTPGQGLQFLFEYFSETQRNKGNFPGRFSGRQFSNSRSEMNVSTLELGDSALYLCASSLGLASATDTQYFGPGTRLTVL.

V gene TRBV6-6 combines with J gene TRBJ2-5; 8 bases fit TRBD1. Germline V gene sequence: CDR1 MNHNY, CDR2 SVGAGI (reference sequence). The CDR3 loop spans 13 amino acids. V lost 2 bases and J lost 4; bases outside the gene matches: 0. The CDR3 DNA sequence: TGTGCCAGCAGTTACGGACAGGGAGAGACCCAGTACTTC. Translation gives CASSYGQGETQYF.

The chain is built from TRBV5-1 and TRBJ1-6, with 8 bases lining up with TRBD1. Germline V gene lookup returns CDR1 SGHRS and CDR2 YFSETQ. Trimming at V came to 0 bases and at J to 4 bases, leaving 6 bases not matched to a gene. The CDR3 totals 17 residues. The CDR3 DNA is TGCGCCAGCAGCTTGGAGGGGTGGACAGGGTATAATTCACCCCTCCACTTT. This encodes CASSLEGWTGYNSPLHF.

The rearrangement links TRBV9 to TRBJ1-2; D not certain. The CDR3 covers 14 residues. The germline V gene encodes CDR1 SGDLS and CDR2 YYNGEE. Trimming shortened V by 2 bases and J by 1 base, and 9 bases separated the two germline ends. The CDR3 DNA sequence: TGTGCCAGCAGCGTCGGTGGGAGTAACTATGGCTACACCTTC. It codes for CASSVGGSNYGYTF.

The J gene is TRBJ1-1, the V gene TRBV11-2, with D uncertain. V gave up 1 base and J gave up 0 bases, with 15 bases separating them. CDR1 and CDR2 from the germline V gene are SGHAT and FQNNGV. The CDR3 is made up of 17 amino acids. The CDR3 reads CASSLVYRLTMNTEAFF. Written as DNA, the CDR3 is TGTGCCAGCAGCTTAGTGTATCGACTGACCATGAACACTGAAGCTTTCTTT.

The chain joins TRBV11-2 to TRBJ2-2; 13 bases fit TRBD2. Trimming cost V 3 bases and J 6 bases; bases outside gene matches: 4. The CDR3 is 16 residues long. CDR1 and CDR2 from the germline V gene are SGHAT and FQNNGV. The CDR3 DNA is TGTGCCAGCAGCTTCGGACTAGCGGGAGCGGCCGGGGAGCTGTTTTTT. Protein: CASSFGLAGAAGELFF.

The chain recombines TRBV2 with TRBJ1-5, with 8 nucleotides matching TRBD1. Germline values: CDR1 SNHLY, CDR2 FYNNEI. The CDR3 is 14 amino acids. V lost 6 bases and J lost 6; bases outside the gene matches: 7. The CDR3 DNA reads TGTGCCAGCAGCGGACAGGGTGAGGCTCAGCCCCAGCATTTT. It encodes CASSGQGEAQPQHF.

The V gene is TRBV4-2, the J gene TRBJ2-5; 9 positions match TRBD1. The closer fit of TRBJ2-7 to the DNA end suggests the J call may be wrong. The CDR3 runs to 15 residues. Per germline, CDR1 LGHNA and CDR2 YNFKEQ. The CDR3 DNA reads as TGTGCCAGCAGCCCAGGGACAGGGAGGGCCTACGAGCAGTACTTC. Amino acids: CASSPGTGRAYEQYF.

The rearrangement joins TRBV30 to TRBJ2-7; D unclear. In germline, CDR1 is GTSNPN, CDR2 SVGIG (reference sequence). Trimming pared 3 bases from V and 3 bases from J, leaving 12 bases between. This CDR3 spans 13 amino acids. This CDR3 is CAWSTNSGYEQYF. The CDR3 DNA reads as TGTGCCTGGAGCACCAACTCCGGCTACGAGCAGTACTTC.

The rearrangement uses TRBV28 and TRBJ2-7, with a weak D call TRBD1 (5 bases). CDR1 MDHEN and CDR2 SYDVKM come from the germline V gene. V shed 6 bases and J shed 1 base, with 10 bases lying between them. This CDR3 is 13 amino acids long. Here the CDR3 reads CASRRQYSYEQYF. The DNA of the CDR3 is TGTGCCAGCAGACGACAGTATTCCTACGAGCAGTACTTC.

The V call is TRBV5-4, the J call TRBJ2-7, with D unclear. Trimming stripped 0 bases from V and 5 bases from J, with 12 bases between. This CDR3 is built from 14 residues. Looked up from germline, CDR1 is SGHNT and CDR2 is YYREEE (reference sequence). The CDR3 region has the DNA TGTGCCAGCAGCTTGGCCAATGCGCCCCACGAGCAGTACTTC. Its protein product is CASSLANAPHEQYF.

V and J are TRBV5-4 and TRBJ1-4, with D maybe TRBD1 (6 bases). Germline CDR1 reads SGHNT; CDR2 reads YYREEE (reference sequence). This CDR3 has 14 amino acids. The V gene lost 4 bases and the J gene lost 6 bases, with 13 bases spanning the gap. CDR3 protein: CASSRGAGDEKLFF. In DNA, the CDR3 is TGTGCCAGCAGCCGTGGGGCAGGGGATGAAAAACTGTTTTTT. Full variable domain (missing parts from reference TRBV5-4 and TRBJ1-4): ETGVTQSPTHLIKTRGQQVTLRCSSQSGHNTVSWYQQALGQGPQFIFQYYREEENGRGNFPPRFSGLQFPNYSSELNVNALELDDSALYLCASSRGAGDEKLFFGSGTQLSVL.

This CDR3 is CASSLLAVDTQYF. In DNA form, the CDR3 reads TGTGCCAGCAGTTTATTGGCCGTAGATACGCAGTATTTT. The V call is TRBV27, the J call TRBJ2-3; D is ambiguous. The CDR3 has 13 residues. Trimming took off 1 base at V and 5 bases at J, with 7 bases between the two ends. Germline loops: CDR1 MNHEY, CDR2 SMNVEV (reference sequence).

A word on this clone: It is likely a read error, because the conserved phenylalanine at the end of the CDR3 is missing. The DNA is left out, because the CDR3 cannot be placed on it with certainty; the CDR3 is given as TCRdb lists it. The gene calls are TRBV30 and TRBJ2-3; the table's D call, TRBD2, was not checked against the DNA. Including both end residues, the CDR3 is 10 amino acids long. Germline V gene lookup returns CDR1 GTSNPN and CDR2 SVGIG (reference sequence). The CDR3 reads CAWRRTPDAS.

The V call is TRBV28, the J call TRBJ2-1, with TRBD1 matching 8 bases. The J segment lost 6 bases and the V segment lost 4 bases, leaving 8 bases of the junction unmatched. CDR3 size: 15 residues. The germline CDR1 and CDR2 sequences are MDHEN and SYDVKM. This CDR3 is CASSSRTGTGNEQFF. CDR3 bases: TGTGCCAGCAGTTCCAGGACAGGGACTGGCAATGAGCAGTTCTTC.

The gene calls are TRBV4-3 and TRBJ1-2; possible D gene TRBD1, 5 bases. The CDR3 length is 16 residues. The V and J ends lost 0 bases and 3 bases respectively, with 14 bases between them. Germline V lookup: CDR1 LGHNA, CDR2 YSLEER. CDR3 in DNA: TGCGCCAGCAGCCAAGATGACAGCCCGCTGGACTATGGCTACACCTTC. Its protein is CASSQDDSPLDYGYTF.

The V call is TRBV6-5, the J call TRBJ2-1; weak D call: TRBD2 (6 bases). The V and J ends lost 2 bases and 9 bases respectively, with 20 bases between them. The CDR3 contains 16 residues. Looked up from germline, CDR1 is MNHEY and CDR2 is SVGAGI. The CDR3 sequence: CASSYSSGSYVSEQFF. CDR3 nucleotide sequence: TGTGCCAGCAGTTACAGTTCCGGGAGTTACGTTAGTGAGCAGTTCTTC.

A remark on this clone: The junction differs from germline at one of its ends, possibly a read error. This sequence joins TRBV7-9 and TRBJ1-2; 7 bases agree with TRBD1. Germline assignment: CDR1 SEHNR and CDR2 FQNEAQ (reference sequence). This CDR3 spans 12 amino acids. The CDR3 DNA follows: TGTTCCAGCAGTTTAAGACAGGGAGGCTACACCTTC. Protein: CSSSLRQGGYTF.

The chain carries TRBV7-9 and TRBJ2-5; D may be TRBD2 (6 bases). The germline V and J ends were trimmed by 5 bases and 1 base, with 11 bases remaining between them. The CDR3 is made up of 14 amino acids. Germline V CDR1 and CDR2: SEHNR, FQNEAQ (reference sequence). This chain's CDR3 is CASSHIGGQETQYF. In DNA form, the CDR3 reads TGTGCCAGCAGCCACATCGGGGGCCAAGAGACCCAGTACTTC.

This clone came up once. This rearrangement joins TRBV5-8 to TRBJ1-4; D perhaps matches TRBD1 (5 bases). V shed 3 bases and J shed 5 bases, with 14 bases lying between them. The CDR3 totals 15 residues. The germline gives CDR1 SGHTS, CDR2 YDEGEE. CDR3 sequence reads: CASSSPRVTNEKLFF. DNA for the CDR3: TGTGCCAGCAGCTCTCCCAGGGTAACGAATGAAAAACTGTTTTTT.

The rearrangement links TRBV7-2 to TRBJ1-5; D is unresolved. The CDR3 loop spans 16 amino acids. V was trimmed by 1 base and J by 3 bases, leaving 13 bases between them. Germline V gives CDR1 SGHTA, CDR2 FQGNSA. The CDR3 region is CASSLESVQNNQPQHF. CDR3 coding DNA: TGTGCCAGCAGCTTAGAGTCAGTTCAAAACAATCAGCCCCAGCATTTT.

CDR3 protein: CSVEFAEYNEQFF. For the CDR3, the DNA is TGCAGCGTTGAATTCGCGGAGTACAATGAGCAGTTCTTC. The V call is TRBV29-1, the J call TRBJ2-1, with D unclear. Germline V gives CDR1 SQVTM, CDR2 ANQGSEA. This CDR3 has 13 amino acids. Between the trimmed V and J ends, which lost 2 bases and 4 bases, there was a span of 9 bases.